The rows below give T cell receptor beta chains drawn from one sample of a study of blood T cell repertoires in COVID-19. The data were produced by immunoSEQ multiplex PCR, yet TCRdb's version contains in-frame clones alone and is incomplete. The repertoire holds some 19,000 clones, approximately 83% seen once, with 5.5% to 7% in the top ten. Material: peripheral blood. Receptor source: a human donor in a cohort sampled during active COVID-19. Each CDR3 is given with its conserved first and last residue. The order of the fields is CDR3 length, D gene, V gene, J gene, clone size, CDR3 protein, CDR3 DNA. The D gene is left open where the match is weak. Clone size is shown for a subset of rows, as once, few, many or a class of expanded clone.

>17|TRBD2|TRBV5-4|TRBJ2-2|NA
CASSWGGASGGTGELFF
TGTGCCAGCAGCTGGGGCGGGGCTAGCGGGGGCACCGGGGAGCTGTTTTTT
>15|TRBD2|TRBV25-1|TRBJ2-5|NA
CASSSLAGLQETQYF
TGTGCCAGCTCCTCCTTAGCGGGGCTACAAGAGACCCAGTACTTC
>16|TRBD2|TRBV20-1|TRBJ2-6|NA
CSASQREISGANVLTF
TGCAGTGCTAGTCAGCGGGAGATCTCTGGGGCCAACGTCCTGACTTTC
>16|TRBD2|TRBV19|TRBJ2-1|NA
CASSTGTRRSYNEQFF
TGTGCCAGTAGTACGGGGACTAGACGCTCCTACAATGAGCAGTTCTTC
>15|NA|TRBV24-1|TRBJ2-2|once
CATSDNGQNTGELFF
TGTGCCACCAGTGACAACGGACAAAACACCGGGGAGCTGTTTTTT
>16|NA|TRBV5-1|TRBJ2-6|NA
CASSLGQASGANVLTF
TGCGCCAGCAGCTTGGGGCAGGCCTCTGGGGCCAACGTCCTGACTTTC
>14|TRBD2|TRBV3-1/TRBV3-2|TRBJ2-7|NA
CASSYSGGSYEQYF
TGTGCCAGCAGCTATAGCGGGGGATCCTACGAGCAGTACTTC
>15|NA|TRBV5-6|TRBJ1-2|NA
CASSFGGGSTYGYTF
TGTGCCAGCAGCTTTGGTGGAGGCAGTACCTATGGCTACACCTTC
>13|NA|TRBV21-1|TRBJ2-7|NA
CASSKDRSYEQYF
TGTGCCAGCAGCAAGGACAGGTCCTACGAGCAGTACTTC
>8|NA|TRBV5-1|TRBJ1-2|NA
CASSSRTF
TGCGCCAGCAGCTCGCGAACCTTC
>12|NA|TRBV12-3/TRBV12-4|TRBJ2-7|once
CASSLTAYEQYF
TGTGCCAGCAGTCTCACAGCTTACGAGCAGTACTTC
>12|NA|TRBV15|TRBJ1-2|NA
CATLRGIYGYTF
TGTGCCACCCTTCGGGGAATCTATGGCTACACCTTC
>15|NA|TRBV3-1/TRBV3-2|TRBJ1-2|NA
CASSQWAGVQYGYTF
TGTGCCAGCAGCCAATGGGCAGGGGTTCAGTATGGCTACACCTTC
>18|NA|TRBV19|TRBJ2-7|NA
CASSHFLTSETFYYEQYF
TGTGCCAGTAGTCATTTTCTAACTTCGGAGACCTTCTACTACGAGCAGTACTTC
>11|NA|TRBV19|TRBJ2-1|NA
CASSFGNEQFF
TGTGCCAGTAGTTTCGGCAATGAGCAGTTCTTC
>16|NA|TRBV28|TRBJ2-1|NA
CASSTRRGPTHNEQFF
TGTGCCAGCTCCACGCGTCGGGGTCCCACACACAATGAGCAGTTCTTC
>18|NA|TRBV4-1|TRBJ1-1|NA
CASSQEEAAVGMNTEAFF
TGCGCCAGCAGCCAAGAAGAGGCGGCAGTCGGGATGAACACTGAAGCTTTCTTT
>15|NA|TRBV5-4|TRBJ1-2|few
CASSPAGAGAHGYTF
TGTGCCAGCAGCCCCGCGGGCGCAGGGGCCCATGGCTACACCTTC
>15|TRBD1|TRBV6-4|TRBJ2-2|medium-sized
CASTRDSSSTGELFF
TGTGCCAGCACCCGGGACAGCAGCAGCACCGGGGAGCTGTTTTTT
>15|NA|TRBV6-4|TRBJ2-1|medium-sized
CASSNGQGGNSEQFF
TGTGCCAGCAGCAATGGACAGGGAGGGAACAGTGAGCAGTTCTTC
>15|NA|TRBV3-1/TRBV3-2|TRBJ2-3|NA
CASSQDLRGPDTQYF
TGTGCCAGCAGCCAAGATTTGCGGGGACCAGATACGCAGTATTTT
>17|NA|TRBV18|TRBJ2-3|NA
CASSPPSGTNPTDTQYF
TGTGCCAGCTCACCACCGAGCGGAACTAACCCCACAGATACGCAGTATTTT
>14|TRBD2|TRBV11-2|TRBJ2-5|NA
CASSVGLAGETQYF
TGTGCCAGCAGCGTAGGACTAGCGGGAGAGACCCAGTACTTC
>20|TRBD2|TRBV3-1/TRBV3-2|TRBJ2-1|NA
CASSQDPASGRAKGYNEQFF
TGTGCCAGCAGCCAAGATCCAGCTAGCGGGAGGGCCAAGGGCTACAATGAGCAGTTCTTC
>12|NA|TRBV5-1|TRBJ1-1|NA
CASSPGHREAFF
TGCGCCAGCAGCCCGGGCCACAGGGAAGCTTTCTTT
>15|NA|TRBV6-6|TRBJ1-5|NA
CASSYGQDSNQPQHF
TGTGCCAGCAGTTATGGGCAGGATAGCAATCAGCCCCAGCATTTT
>13|NA|TRBV6-4|TRBJ1-6|NA
CASSASDNSPLHF
TGTGCCAGCAGTGCGTCGGATAATTCACCCCTCCACTTT
>14|TRBD2|TRBV11-2|TRBJ2-5|NA
CASSSGREPETQYF
TGTGCCAGCAGCTCCGGGAGGGAGCCGGAGACCCAGTACTTC
>12|NA|TRBV28|TRBJ1-3|once
CASSSAGNTIYF
TGTGCCAGCAGTTCGGCTGGAAACACCATATATTTT
>13|NA|TRBV12-3/TRBV12-4|TRBJ2-3|NA
CASTDTSTDTQYF
TGTGCCAGCACAGACACTAGCACAGATACGCAGTATTTT
>16|NA|TRBV24-1|TRBJ2-1|NA
CATSGSSATHYNEQFF
TGTGCCACCAGTGGCTCTAGCGCCACCCACTACAATGAGCAGTTCTTC
>15|TRBD2|TRBV6-4|TRBJ2-3|NA
CASSDSTSGGDTQYF
TGTGCCAGCAGTGACTCGACTAGCGGGGGAGATACGCAGTATTTT
>13|TRBD2|TRBV6-4|TRBJ2-2|NA
CASTSGDTGELFF
TGTGCCAGCACTAGCGGGGACACCGGGGAGCTGTTTTTT
>11|NA|TRBV28|TRBJ1-1|NA
CASSLIGGAFF
TGTGCCAGCAGTTTAATCGGGGGAGCTTTCTTT
>15|TRBD1|TRBV7-8|TRBJ1-2|once
CASSVSGTENYGYTF
TGTGCCAGCAGCGTCTCCGGGACAGAAAACTATGGCTACACCTTC
>13|NA|TRBV28|TRBJ2-5|NA
CASSLWSEETQYF
TGTGCCAGCAGTTTATGGTCCGAAGAGACCCAGTACTTC
>15|TRBD2|TRBV3-1/TRBV3-2|TRBJ2-3|once
CASSPLTSGTDTQYF
TGTGCCAGCAGCCCCCTGACTAGCGGCACAGATACGCAGTATTTT
>12|NA|TRBV3-1/TRBV3-2|TRBJ2-7|NA
CASSPSTYEQYF
TGTGCCAGCAGCCCTAGTACCTACGAGCAGTACTTC
>16|TRBD1|TRBV13|TRBJ2-7|NA
CASSPKTGTTNYEQYF
TGTGCCAGCAGCCCGAAGACAGGGACAACGAACTACGAGCAGTACTTC
>13|TRBD1|TRBV9|TRBJ2-1|NA
CASSLTGKNEQFF
TGTGCCAGCAGCTTGACAGGGAAAAATGAGCAGTTCTTC
>14|TRBD2|TRBV6-5|TRBJ2-1|once
CASRRGGGYNEQFF
TGTGCCAGCAGGAGGGGCGGGGGATACAATGAGCAGTTCTTC
>15|NA|TRBV27|TRBJ1-5|NA
CASGGRTATGQPQHF
TGTGCCAGCGGGGGTCGGACAGCCACTGGGCAGCCCCAGCATTTT
>15|TRBD1|TRBV2|TRBJ1-5|NA
CASRGQGAIGQPQHF
TGTGCCAGCAGGGGGCAGGGGGCGATCGGTCAGCCCCAGCATTTT